A selection of T cell receptor beta chains follows, all from one sample in a study of PD-L1 blockade in urothelial cancer. The method was immunoSEQ multiplex PCR; TCRdb's version includes in-frame clones alone and lacks a portion of them. The table includes 53,000 or so clones, approximately 83% detected once. This specimen was PBMCs, taken around atezolizumab (anti-PD-L1) treatment. The receptor set was obtained from a man aged 55 to 70 with urothelial cancer. Both conserved end residues are part of each CDR3. Each record gives: clone size, D gene, J gene, V gene, CDR3 protein, CDR3 DNA. A D gene is named only where the DNA matches it firmly. The listing skips clone size in some rows; elsewhere it reads once, few, many or a size class.

abundance: -; d_gene: -; j_gene: TRBJ2-1; v_gene: TRBV5-1; CDR3aa: CASSLGGAGNEQFF; CDR3nt: TGCGCCAGCAGCTTGGGCGGGGCCGGGAATGAGCAGTTCTTC
abundance: -; d_gene: TRBD2; j_gene: TRBJ2-5; v_gene: TRBV7-7; CDR3aa: CASSLGLAGGETQYF; CDR3nt: TGTGCTAGCAGCTTAGGACTAGCGGGAGGAGAGACCCAGTACTTC
abundance: -; d_gene: TRBD1; j_gene: TRBJ1-2; v_gene: TRBV5-4; CDR3aa: CASSWDRGFYGYTF; CDR3nt: TGTGCCAGCAGTTGGGACAGGGGCTTCTATGGCTACACCTTC
abundance: -; d_gene: -; j_gene: TRBJ2-3; v_gene: TRBV7-6; CDR3aa: CASSSSPPSGQGFRFSTDTQYF; CDR3nt: TGTGCCAGCAGCTCTAGCCCCCCCAGCGGCCAAGGGTTCAGGTTTAGCACAGATACGCAGTATTTT
abundance: -; d_gene: -; j_gene: TRBJ2-5; v_gene: TRBV7-8; CDR3aa: CASSLDGGRGDRPQYF; CDR3nt: TGTGCCAGCAGCTTAGACGGTGGCAGGGGCGATAGGCCCCAGTACTTC
abundance: -; d_gene: -; j_gene: TRBJ2-5; v_gene: TRBV11-3; CDR3aa: CASSLVREQETQYF; CDR3nt: TGTGCCAGCAGCTTAGTCAGGGAACAAGAGACCCAGTACTTC
abundance: few; d_gene: -; j_gene: TRBJ1-1; v_gene: TRBV29-1; CDR3aa: CSVRPGRVTEAFF; CDR3nt: TGCAGCGTCCGACCCGGGCGGGTCACTGAAGCTTTCTTT
abundance: -; d_gene: -; j_gene: TRBJ1-4; v_gene: TRBV19; CDR3aa: CASSIGWQTNEKLFF; CDR3nt: TGTGCCAGTAGTATAGGATGGCAAACTAATGAAAAACTGTTTTTT
abundance: -; d_gene: TRBD2; j_gene: TRBJ2-7; v_gene: TRBV9; CDR3aa: CASSVGSGRPYEQYF; CDR3nt: TGTGCCAGCAGCGTGGGCAGCGGGAGGCCCTACGAGCAGTACTTC
abundance: -; d_gene: TRBD2; j_gene: TRBJ2-7; v_gene: TRBV28; CDR3aa: CASSGGSYEQYF; CDR3nt: TGTGCCAGCAGCGGGGGGTCCTACGAGCAGTACTTC
abundance: -; d_gene: -; j_gene: TRBJ1-1; v_gene: TRBV28; CDR3aa: CASQRSGTEAFF; CDR3nt: TGTGCCAGCCAGCGGTCGGGCACTGAAGCTTTCTTT
abundance: -; d_gene: TRBD1; j_gene: TRBJ2-5; v_gene: TRBV9; CDR3aa: CASRAGTAEQETQYF; CDR3nt: TGTGCCAGCAGGGCCGGGACAGCAGAACAAGAGACCCAGTACTTC
abundance: -; d_gene: TRBD1; j_gene: TRBJ2-3; v_gene: TRBV18; CDR3aa: CASSLGQGTDTQYF; CDR3nt: TGTGCCAGCTCACTCGGACAGGGCACAGATACGCAGTATTTT
abundance: once; d_gene: -; j_gene: TRBJ2-6; v_gene: TRBV27; CDR3aa: CASSFNGAGANVLTF; CDR3nt: TGTGCCAGCAGTTTCAACGGTGCCGGGGCCAACGTCCTGACTTTC
abundance: once; d_gene: TRBD1; j_gene: TRBJ2-5; v_gene: TRBV28; CDR3aa: CASSSDRVRRETQYF; CDR3nt: TGTGCCAGCAGTTCTGACAGGGTGAGGAGGGAGACCCAGTACTTC
abundance: few; d_gene: TRBD2; j_gene: TRBJ2-4; v_gene: TRBV7-3; CDR3aa: CASSPGREAPLIF; CDR3nt: TGTGCCAGCAGCCCAGGTCGGGAGGCCCCTCTCATCTTC
abundance: -; d_gene: TRBD1; j_gene: TRBJ2-2; v_gene: TRBV13; CDR3aa: CASSSTTGAGELFF; CDR3nt: TGTGCCAGCAGCTCGACAACAGGGGCGGGGGAGCTGTTTTTT
abundance: -; d_gene: TRBD1; j_gene: TRBJ2-5; v_gene: TRBV2; CDR3aa: CASSGLRGLGTQYF; CDR3nt: TGTGCCAGCAGTGGTCTGAGGGGGCTGGGGACCCAGTACTTC
abundance: once; d_gene: TRBD1; j_gene: TRBJ1-6; v_gene: TRBV5-4; CDR3aa: CASSSGTGGYNSPLHF; CDR3nt: TGTGCCAGCAGCTCCGGGACAGGGGGTTATAATTCACCCCTCCACTTT
abundance: -; d_gene: TRBD1; j_gene: TRBJ1-6; v_gene: TRBV7-9; CDR3aa: CASSPTPGQGDSPLHF; CDR3nt: TGTGCCAGCAGTCCAACCCCGGGACAGGGAGATTCTCCCCTCCACTTT
abundance: -; d_gene: -; j_gene: TRBJ1-3; v_gene: TRBV7-7; CDR3aa: CASSRSGTPGNTIYF; CDR3nt: TGTGCTAGCAGCCGATCCGGGACACCCGGAAACACCATATATTTT
abundance: few; d_gene: TRBD2; j_gene: TRBJ2-1; v_gene: TRBV29-1; CDR3aa: CSVVSGIIDEQFF; CDR3nt: TGCAGCGTTGTCAGCGGGATTATTGATGAGCAGTTCTTC
abundance: -; d_gene: TRBD1; j_gene: TRBJ1-2; v_gene: TRBV19; CDR3aa: CASSINRDRGHGYTF; CDR3nt: TGTGCCAGTAGTATCAACCGGGACAGGGGGCACGGCTACACCTTC
abundance: -; d_gene: -; j_gene: TRBJ2-7; v_gene: TRBV19; CDR3aa: CASSMRPGTSLPYEQYF; CDR3nt: TGTGCCAGTAGTATGCGCCCTGGGACTTCTCTCCCCTACGAGCAGTACTTC
abundance: -; d_gene: TRBD2; j_gene: TRBJ2-1; v_gene: TRBV7-2; CDR3aa: CASAVASGHRNEQFF; CDR3nt: TGTGCCAGTGCGGTGGCTAGCGGTCATCGGAATGAGCAGTTCTTC
abundance: -; d_gene: TRBD1; j_gene: TRBJ1-2; v_gene: TRBV29-1; CDR3aa: CSTHGTGSLGYTF; CDR3nt: TGCAGCACGCACGGGACAGGGTCACTGGGCTACACCTTC
abundance: -; d_gene: TRBD1; j_gene: TRBJ2-2; v_gene: TRBV15; CDR3aa: CATSRVSGQGWLFF; CDR3nt: TGTGCCACCAGCAGAGTTTCGGGACAGGGGTGGTTGTTTTTT
abundance: -; d_gene: -; j_gene: TRBJ1-1; v_gene: TRBV12-5; CDR3aa: CASGSPPWGGVGTEAFF; CDR3nt: TGTGCTAGTGGTTCTCCTCCCTGGGGGGGGGTTGGGACTGAAGCTTTCTTT
abundance: -; d_gene: TRBD2; j_gene: TRBJ2-7; v_gene: TRBV6-1; CDR3aa: CASSEAPGGFRYEQYF; CDR3nt: TGTGCCAGCAGTGAAGCCCCCGGGGGGTTCAGATACGAGCAGTACTTC
abundance: -; d_gene: TRBD1; j_gene: TRBJ2-7; v_gene: TRBV5-6; CDR3aa: CASSLYGTGPQGQYF; CDR3nt: TGTGCCAGCAGCTTGTATGGGACAGGGCCCCAGGGGCAGTACTTC
abundance: -; d_gene: TRBD2; j_gene: TRBJ2-1; v_gene: TRBV4-2; CDR3aa: CASSLLGLAGGNEQFF; CDR3nt: TGTGCCAGCAGCCTGCTGGGACTAGCGGGGGGAAATGAGCAGTTCTTC
abundance: -; d_gene: -; j_gene: TRBJ2-1; v_gene: TRBV27; CDR3aa: CASSFWRATINEQFF; CDR3nt: TGTGCCAGCAGTTTTTGGAGGGCGACGATCAATGAGCAGTTCTTC
abundance: -; d_gene: -; j_gene: TRBJ2-1; v_gene: TRBV19; CDR3aa: CASGGAGFYNEQFF; CDR3nt: TGTGCCAGTGGGGGGGCGGGGTTTTACAATGAGCAGTTCTTC
abundance: -; d_gene: -; j_gene: TRBJ2-3; v_gene: TRBV7-9; CDR3aa: CASSLLDTQYF; CDR3nt: TGTGCCAGCAGCTTACTGGATACGCAGTATTTT
abundance: few; d_gene: -; j_gene: TRBJ1-4; v_gene: TRBV6-5; CDR3aa: CATSRQSDGKLFF; CDR3nt: TGTGCCACCTCGCGACAGAGCGATGGAAAACTGTTTTTT
abundance: -; d_gene: TRBD1; j_gene: TRBJ2-5; v_gene: TRBV6-5; CDR3aa: CASSMLGDRGETQYF; CDR3nt: TGTGCCAGCAGTATGCTGGGGGACAGGGGTGAGACCCAGTACTTC
abundance: -; d_gene: -; j_gene: TRBJ1-5; v_gene: TRBV7-9; CDR3aa: CASSVDRGNQPQHF; CDR3nt: TGTGCCAGCAGCGTGGACAGAGGCAATCAGCCCCAGCATTTT
abundance: -; d_gene: -; j_gene: TRBJ2-5; v_gene: TRBV28; CDR3aa: CASSLSGQTYQETQYF; CDR3nt: TGTGCCAGCAGTTTATCCGGACAGACGTACCAAGAGACCCAGTACTTC
abundance: -; d_gene: TRBD1; j_gene: TRBJ1-4; v_gene: TRBV5-1; CDR3aa: CASSLVGTGIHNEKLFF; CDR3nt: TGCGCCAGCAGCTTGGTCGGGACAGGGATCCATAATGAAAAACTGTTTTTT
abundance: -; d_gene: -; j_gene: TRBJ2-3; v_gene: TRBV7-3; CDR3aa: CASSARRIGSTDTQYF; CDR3nt: TGTGCCAGCAGCGCAAGACGCATCGGGAGCACAGATACGCAGTATTTT
abundance: -; d_gene: -; j_gene: TRBJ2-5; v_gene: TRBV4-2; CDR3aa: CASSQVSQGYQETQYF; CDR3nt: TGTGCCAGCAGCCAAGTCTCCCAGGGTTACCAAGAGACCCAGTACTTC
abundance: -; d_gene: TRBD2; j_gene: TRBJ2-1; v_gene: TRBV5-4; CDR3aa: CASSPRTSGVSSSYNEQFF; CDR3nt: TGTGCCAGCAGCCCCCGGACTAGCGGCGTGTCTTCTTCCTACAATGAGCAGTTCTTC
abundance: -; d_gene: TRBD2; j_gene: TRBJ2-1; v_gene: TRBV7-3; CDR3aa: CASSLSPSRGVYNEQFF; CDR3nt: TGTGCCAGCAGCTTAAGCCCCTCTCGGGGGGTGTACAATGAGCAGTTCTTC
abundance: -; d_gene: -; j_gene: TRBJ1-2; v_gene: TRBV18; CDR3aa: CASSPAGEYYGYTF; CDR3nt: TGTGCCAGCTCACCGGCAGGGGAATACTATGGCTACACCTTC
abundance: -; d_gene: -; j_gene: TRBJ2-7; v_gene: TRBV5-1; CDR3aa: CASSLDYSGSSYEQYF; CDR3nt: TGCGCCAGCAGCTTGGACTATAGCGGTTCATCCTACGAGCAGTACTTC
abundance: few; d_gene: -; j_gene: TRBJ1-1; v_gene: TRBV14; CDR3aa: CASSQDRRGTEAFF; CDR3nt: TGTGCCAGCAGCCAAGATCGCAGGGGCACTGAAGCTTTCTTT
abundance: few; d_gene: -; j_gene: TRBJ2-5; v_gene: TRBV4-2; CDR3aa: CASSQEGTLQETQYF; CDR3nt: TGTGCCAGCAGCCAAGAGGGGACTCTCCAAGAGACCCAGTACTTC
abundance: -; d_gene: -; j_gene: TRBJ2-3; v_gene: TRBV9; CDR3aa: CASSAYADTQYF; CDR3nt: TGTGCCAGCAGCGCGTATGCAGATACGCAGTATTTT
abundance: -; d_gene: TRBD2; j_gene: TRBJ2-1; v_gene: TRBV11-2; CDR3aa: CASRIAGAAYNEQFF; CDR3nt: TGTGCCAGCCGCATAGCGGGAGCGGCCTACAATGAGCAGTTCTTC
abundance: once; d_gene: -; j_gene: TRBJ1-1; v_gene: TRBV9; CDR3aa: CASSVGRVNTEAFF; CDR3nt: TGTGCCAGCAGCGTAGGGAGGGTGAACACTGAAGCTTTCTTT
abundance: once; d_gene: -; j_gene: TRBJ1-1; v_gene: TRBV18; CDR3aa: CASSPPKNSVRYTEAFF; CDR3nt: TGTGCCAGCTCACCACCTAAAAACAGTGTAAGGTACACTGAAGCTTTCTTT
abundance: once; d_gene: -; j_gene: TRBJ2-5; v_gene: TRBV4-1; CDR3aa: CASSQDRVQETQYF; CDR3nt: TGCGCCAGCAGCCAAGACAGGGTCCAAGAGACCCAGTACTTC
abundance: once; d_gene: -; j_gene: TRBJ1-1; v_gene: TRBV15; CDR3aa: CATSTKKTALNTEAFF; CDR3nt: TGTGCCACCAGCACGAAGAAGACAGCTTTGAACACTGAAGCTTTCTTT